Listed here is a single T cell receptor beta chain. What it binds is unknown. CDR1 is SEHNR and CDR2 is FQNEAQ in the germline V gene (reference sequence). Trimming removed 0 bases at V and 7 bases at J, with 13 bases between. CDR3 length equals 15 residues. This PCR relied on a set of 60 Vbeta primers and 13 Jbeta primers. Repertoires were generated with immunoSEQ multiplex PCR, while TCRdb's copy carries only in-frame clones and drops some. The sample carries tens of thousands of clones, about 80% recorded once. The sample comes from a study of cytomegalovirus exposure and HLA in healthy donors. Healthy donors of bone marrow made up the group. Despite likely unrecorded immune exposures, the donors were nominally healthy at the time of sampling. The study, taken as a whole, reports: Among the sequence variants, a highly shared cluster was likely an artifact of sequencing. A later analysis, which compared TCR beta chains of equal frequency, found the HLA-associated ones more clonally expanded.

The clonotype comes from a man aged 60 to 69 in good health and CMV-seropositive. J is TRBJ1-5 and V is TRBV7-9; D is ambiguous. Sequencing was performed on PBMCs. The CDR3 DNA is TGTGCCAGCAGCTTAGCCGGGATTGGTGACCAGCCCCAGCATTTT. Amino acids: CASSLAGIGDQPQHF.